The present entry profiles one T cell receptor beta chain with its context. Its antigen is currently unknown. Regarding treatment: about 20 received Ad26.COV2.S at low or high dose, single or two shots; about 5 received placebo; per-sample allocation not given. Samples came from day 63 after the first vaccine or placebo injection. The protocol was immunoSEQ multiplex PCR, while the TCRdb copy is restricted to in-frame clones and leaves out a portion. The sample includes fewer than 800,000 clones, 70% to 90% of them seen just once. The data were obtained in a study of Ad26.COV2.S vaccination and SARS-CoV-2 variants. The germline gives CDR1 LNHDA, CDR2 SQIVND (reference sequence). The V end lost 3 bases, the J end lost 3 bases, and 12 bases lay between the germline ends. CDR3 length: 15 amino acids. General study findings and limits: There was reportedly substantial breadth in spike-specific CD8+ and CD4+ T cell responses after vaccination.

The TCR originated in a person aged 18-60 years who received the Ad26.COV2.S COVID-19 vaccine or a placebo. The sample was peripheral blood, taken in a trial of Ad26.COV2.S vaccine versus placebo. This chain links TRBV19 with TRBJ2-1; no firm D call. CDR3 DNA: TGTGCCAGTAGTATTGCACCGCATAACTACAATGAGCAGTTCTTC. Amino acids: CASSIAPHNYNEQFF. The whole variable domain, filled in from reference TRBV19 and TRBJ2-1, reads DGGITQSPKYLFRKEGQNVTLSCEQNLNHDAMYWYRQDPGQGLRLIYYSQIVNDFQKGDIAEGYSVSREKKESFPLTVTSAQKNPTAFYLCASSIAPHNYNEQFFGPGTRLTVL.